These T cell receptor beta chains were read from a single sample in a study of T cell responses to AZD1222 COVID-19 vaccine. This table comes from immunoSEQ multiplex PCR, and its TCRdb copy is limited to in-frame clones, with some not included. The profile covers around 150,000 clones, with 80% to 95% appearing a single time and approximately 3.8% taken by the ten largest. Specimen: peripheral blood, collected 28 days after the second AZD1222 dose. The receptors shown here come from an adult who received the AZD1222 COVID-19 vaccine. Each CDR3 is given with its conserved first and last residue. Fields, in order: D gene, clone size, J gene, V gene, CDR3 DNA, CDR3 protein. D genes are given only for firm matches. Size tells how often a clone was seen (once, few, many) or the class of an expanded clone, and some rows leave it out.

TRBD2	.	TRBJ2-1	TRBV5-4	TGTGCCAGCAGCCCTCCTGGGACTAGCGCCTACAATGAGCAGTTCTTC	CASSPPGTSAYNEQFF
.	.	TRBJ2-2	TRBV14	TGTGCCAGCAGCCAAGAAAGGGGCACCGGGGAGCTGTTTTTT	CASSQERGTGELFF
.	.	TRBJ1-6	TRBV14	TGTGCCAGCAGCCAAATGACTACTCTAAATTCACCCCTCCACTTT	CASSQMTTLNSPLHF
.	once	TRBJ2-1	TRBV11-3	TGTGCCAGCAGCACAGAACCGGGGAATGAGCAGTTCTTC	CASSTEPGNEQFF
.	.	TRBJ2-5	TRBV12-3/TRBV12-4	TGTGCCACCTCAGCCACAAGGGAGACCCAGTACTTC	CATSATRETQYF
.	.	TRBJ2-1	TRBV5-1	TGCGCCAGCAGCTTGACTCTACAGGGAGGGGCCAATGAGCAGTTCTTC	CASSLTLQGGANEQFF
TRBD1	.	TRBJ1-1	TRBV6-2/TRBV6-3	TGTGCCAGCAGTCAACAGGGGGAGGCTACTGAAGCTTTCTTT	CASSQQGEATEAFF
.	.	TRBJ1-2	TRBV5-1	TGCGCCAGCAGCTTGGAGGCAGGGGTCGAAGGAGGCTACACCTTC	CASSLEAGVEGGYTF
.	few	TRBJ1-5	TRBV5-1	TGCGCCAGCAGCTTGGCCCCGGGCAATCAGCCCCAGCATTTT	CASSLAPGNQPQHF
TRBD1	.	TRBJ1-5	TRBV4-1	TGCGCCAGCAGCCAGTTCCGGGACAGCTCTCAGCCCCAGCATTTT	CASSQFRDSSQPQHF
TRBD1	.	TRBJ1-5	TRBV18	TGTGCCAGCTCACCACCGACAGGGGGATTGAGTAATCAGCCCCAGCATTTT	CASSPPTGGLSNQPQHF
.	.	TRBJ2-1	TRBV7-2	TGTGCCAGCAGCTTAGGTGGCAGCAACAATGAGCAGTTCTTC	CASSLGGSNNEQFF
.	.	TRBJ2-1	TRBV19	TGTGCCAGTAGTATAGATGCGCGTAGAGGTTACAATGAGCAGTTCTTC	CASSIDARRGYNEQFF
.	.	TRBJ1-1	TRBV11-1	TGTGCCAGCAGCCGTGGACGTGGGGACACTGAAGCTTTCTTT	CASSRGRGDTEAFF
TRBD2	.	TRBJ2-1	TRBV6-5	TGTGCCAGCAGCTTTAGCGGGAGCTCCTACAATGAGCAGTTCTTC	CASSFSGSSYNEQFF
.	.	TRBJ2-1	TRBV10-3	TGTGCCATCAGTGAGGGGACACCAAATGAGCAGTTCTTC	CAISEGTPNEQFF
TRBD2	.	TRBJ2-1	TRBV24-1	TGTGCCACCAGTGATTCTGGACTAGCGGACCTGAATGAGCAGTTCTTC	CATSDSGLADLNEQFF
.	.	TRBJ2-1	TRBV6-2/TRBV6-3	TGTGCCAGCAGTTACCACGATGAGCAGTTCTTC	CASSYHDEQFF
.	.	TRBJ1-5	TRBV5-1	TGCGCCAGCAGGAGGGACAGCAATCAGCCCCAGCATTTT	CASRRDSNQPQHF
.	.	TRBJ2-5	TRBV4-1	TGCGCCAGCAGCCAAAGAGGGGATGCGGAGACCCAGTACTTC	CASSQRGDAETQYF
.	once	TRBJ1-1	TRBV18	TGTGCCAGCTCACGTACAGTGGCTGAAGCTTTCTTT	CASSRTVAEAFF
TRBD1	.	TRBJ2-7	TRBV5-1	TGCGCCAGCAGCTCTTACTCGGGACAGGACTACGAGCAGTACTTC	CASSSYSGQDYEQYF
.	once	TRBJ1-2	TRBV9	TGTGCCAGCAGCACCCTGACAGGATACTATGGCTACACCTTC	CASSTLTGYYGYTF
.	.	TRBJ1-1	TRBV19	TGTGCCAGTAGTAGGGACCGGGCCACTGAAGCTTTCTTT	CASSRDRATEAFF
.	.	TRBJ1-1	TRBV6-5	TGTGCCAGCAGTTACTCGGAGGGCACTGAAGCTTTCTTT	CASSYSEGTEAFF
TRBD2	.	TRBJ2-1	TRBV4-2	TGTGCCAGCAGCCAAGAAAGGTCACTAGCGGGATTCAATGAGCAGTTCTTC	CASSQERSLAGFNEQFF
TRBD1	.	TRBJ1-1	TRBV27	TGTGCCAGCGGTCGGGCAGGGGGCGGCGCTGAAGCTTTCTTT	CASGRAGGGAEAFF
TRBD1	.	TRBJ1-1	TRBV2	TGTGCCAGCACCCAGGGGGAGAACATGGATGCTTTCTTT	CASTQGENMDAFF
.	.	TRBJ1-4	TRBV3-1/TRBV3-2	TGTGCCAGCAGCCCCCCGCTGGGCAATGAAAAACTGTTTTTT	CASSPPLGNEKLFF
TRBD2	.	TRBJ2-5	TRBV5-4	TGTGCCAGCAGCTTACAAAGGACTAGTCGGGAGACCCAGTACTTC	CASSLQRTSRETQYF
.	few	TRBJ2-1	TRBV9	TGTGCCAGCAGCATCTCCCTAAAGGGTGAGCAGTTCTTC	CASSISLKGEQFF
.	.	TRBJ1-6	TRBV5-4	TGTGCCAGCAGCTTCGACCGGGGGGGCAATTCACCCCTCCACTTT	CASSFDRGGNSPLHF
.	once	TRBJ1-1	TRBV5-1	TGCGCCAGCAGTTCCCGGGCGGGGGCCAACACTGAAGCTTTCTTT	CASSSRAGANTEAFF
TRBD2	.	TRBJ2-1	TRBV10-3	TGTGCCATCAGTGCAGCGGGAGGCCTCTCCTACAATGAGCAGTTCTTC	CAISAAGGLSYNEQFF
TRBD1	.	TRBJ1-1	TRBV2	TGTGCCAGCAGAGCCGGACAGGGTCAAAGCACTGAAGCTTTCTTT	CASRAGQGQSTEAFF
.	.	TRBJ2-4	TRBV7-2	TGTGCCAGCAGCTTATCCCCGGGACTTTCGACCTTAGCCAAAAACATTCAGTACTTC	CASSLSPGLSTLAKNIQYF
.	.	TRBJ1-1	TRBV12-3/TRBV12-4	TGTGCCAGCAGTCCCTCGGGACACCCTGAAGCTTTCTTT	CASSPSGHPEAFF
.	.	TRBJ1-2	TRBV3-1/TRBV3-2	TGTGCCAGCAGCCGTGGGGGATCGAATGGCTACACCTTC	CASSRGGSNGYTF
TRBD1	.	TRBJ2-7	TRBV5-4	TGTGCCAGCAGCTGGCCGGGACAGGGTTCTGCCGAGCAGTACTTC	CASSWPGQGSAEQYF
.	.	TRBJ1-5	TRBV21-1	TGTGCCAGCACCCCCGGACAGGGCACCCAGCATTTT	CASTPGQGTQHF
TRBD2	.	TRBJ2-7	TRBV2	TGTGCCAGCAGCGGGGGACTAGTCACCTACGAGCAGTACTTC	CASSGGLVTYEQYF
.	.	TRBJ1-5	TRBV24-1	TGTGCCACCAGTGAGGGCGATCCGGGAGGCTGGGGTCAGCCCCAGCATTTT	CATSEGDPGGWGQPQHF
.	once	TRBJ2-1	TRBV27	TGTGCCAGCAGTTTTTACCGAAGCTCCTACAATGAGCAGTTCTTC	CASSFYRSSYNEQFF
.	.	TRBJ1-1	TRBV5-1	TGCGCCAGCACCGCAGGGACCGGGCTAAACACTGAAGCTTTCTTT	CASTAGTGLNTEAFF
.	.	TRBJ1-5	TRBV18	TGTGCCAGCTCACCACTTCCAGTCGGGGGGGCGCTTTCTCAGCCCCAGCATTTT	CASSPLPVGGALSQPQHF
TRBD1	.	TRBJ2-1	TRBV5-6	TGTGCCAGCAGCATCCCGACAGGGACCAATGAGCAGTTCTTC	CASSIPTGTNEQFF
TRBD2	.	TRBJ2-3	TRBV6-5	TGTGCCAGCAGTTACGGGACTAGCGGTAACACAGATACGCAGTATTTT	CASSYGTSGNTDTQYF
.	once	TRBJ2-1	TRBV6-1	TGTGCCAGCAGTGAAAGGCAGGGTGGCAATGAGCAGTTCTTC	CASSERQGGNEQFF
.	.	TRBJ2-1	TRBV18	TGTGCCAGCTCCCGACTAGGATCCTACAATGAGCAGTTCTTC	CASSRLGSYNEQFF
.	.	TRBJ1-1	TRBV2	TGTGCCAGCAACAGGGTGGGGAACACTGAAGCTTTCTTT	CASNRVGNTEAFF
.	.	TRBJ1-1	TRBV7-9	TGTGCCAGCAACGCCTCCCCGGCAGACACTGAAGCTTTCTTT	CASNASPADTEAFF
.	few	TRBJ1-4	TRBV7-4	TGTGCCAGCAGCTTACCCGACACCTGTAATGAAAAACTGTTTTTT	CASSLPDTCNEKLFF
.	.	TRBJ2-5	TRBV7-2	TGTGCCAGCAGCTATCAGAGACAAGAGACCCAGTACTTC	CASSYQRQETQYF
.	.	TRBJ1-2	TRBV28	TGTGCCAGCGGAGAGACAGCTCCTAACTATGGCTACACCTTC	CASGETAPNYGYTF
.	.	TRBJ2-1	TRBV2	TGTGCCAGCAGGTGGCGTGATTACAATGAGCAGTTCTTC	CASRWRDYNEQFF
.	once	TRBJ2-2	TRBV11-2	TGTGCCAGCAGCTTAGAAGGAAACAGGGCCGGGGAGCTGTTTTTT	CASSLEGNRAGELFF
.	.	TRBJ2-7	TRBV2	TGTGCCAGCAGTCCGGCGGGAGAGCAGTACTTC	CASSPAGEQYF
TRBD2	.	TRBJ2-5	TRBV7-7	TGTGCCAGCAGCTTGGCGGGGGGGCGAGAGACCCAGTACTTC	CASSLAGGRETQYF
TRBD2	once	TRBJ2-5	TRBV11-1	TGTGCCAGCAGCTTCGGGGGGAGGGAGACCCAGTACTTC	CASSFGGRETQYF